Many counts were recorded for the clone carrying this TCR beta chain. Its specificity is not known. This sample is drawn from a study of CD8 T cells in ankylosing spondylitis. General study results and limits: A TCR beta motif of about 8 highly homologous variants appeared characteristic of ankylosing spondylitis blood.

The CDR3 has 11 residues. The V and J ends lost 6 bases and 7 bases respectively, with 9 bases between them. CDR1 is MNHEY, CDR2 SMNVEV, per germline (reference sequence). Quantitative 5'-RACE was performed with molecular barcodes, and it yielded the TCR beta libraries. Using its own MiXCR run on the 5' RACE reads, TCRdb lists one record per CDR3 protein. This sample has hundreds of thousands of distinct CDR3 sequences, with roughly 10% found just once. This TCR came from a male donor with ankylosing spondylitis or in good health (not recorded which). The V and J genes are TRBV27 and TRBJ1-2; D is undetermined. The material sequenced was blood, either unsorted or a sorted T cell fraction (not recorded which). The CDR3 loop is CASRRAGGYTF. As DNA, the CDR3 is TGTGCCAGCAGGCGGGCTGGTGGCTACACCTTC.